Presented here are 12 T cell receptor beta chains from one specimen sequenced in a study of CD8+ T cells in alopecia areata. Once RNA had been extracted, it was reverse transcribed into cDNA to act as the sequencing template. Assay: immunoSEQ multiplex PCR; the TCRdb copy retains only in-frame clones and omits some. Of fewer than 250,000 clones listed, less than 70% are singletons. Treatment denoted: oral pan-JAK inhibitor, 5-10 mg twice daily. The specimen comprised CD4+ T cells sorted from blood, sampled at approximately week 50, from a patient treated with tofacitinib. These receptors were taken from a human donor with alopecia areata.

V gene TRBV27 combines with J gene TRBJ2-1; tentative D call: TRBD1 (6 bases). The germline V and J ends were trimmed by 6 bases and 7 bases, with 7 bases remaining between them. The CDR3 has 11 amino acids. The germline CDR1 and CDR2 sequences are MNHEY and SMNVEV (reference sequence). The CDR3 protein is CASSTGNEQFF. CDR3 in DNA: TGTGCCAGCAGCACAGGGAATGAGCAGTTCTTC.

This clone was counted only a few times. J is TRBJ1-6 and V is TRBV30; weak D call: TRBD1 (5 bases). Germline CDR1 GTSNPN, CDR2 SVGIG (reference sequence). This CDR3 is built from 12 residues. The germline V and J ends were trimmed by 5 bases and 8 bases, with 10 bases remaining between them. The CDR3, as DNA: TGTGCCTGGGGACATATGGATTCACCCCTCCACTTT. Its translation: CAWGHMDSPLHF.

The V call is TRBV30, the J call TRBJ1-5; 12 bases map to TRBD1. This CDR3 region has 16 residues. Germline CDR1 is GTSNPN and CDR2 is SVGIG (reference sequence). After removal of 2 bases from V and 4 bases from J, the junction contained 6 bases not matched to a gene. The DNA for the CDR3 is TGTGCCTGGAGTCCCAGGGACAGGGGGCCTAATCAGCCCCAGCATTTT. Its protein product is CAWSPRDRGPNQPQHF.

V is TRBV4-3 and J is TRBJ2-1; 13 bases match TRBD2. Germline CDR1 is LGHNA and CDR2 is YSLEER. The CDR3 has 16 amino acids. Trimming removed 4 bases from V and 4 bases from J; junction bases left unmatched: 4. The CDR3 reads CASSPLLAGGYNEQFF. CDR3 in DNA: TGCGCCAGCAGCCCCTTACTAGCGGGGGGGTACAATGAGCAGTTCTTC.

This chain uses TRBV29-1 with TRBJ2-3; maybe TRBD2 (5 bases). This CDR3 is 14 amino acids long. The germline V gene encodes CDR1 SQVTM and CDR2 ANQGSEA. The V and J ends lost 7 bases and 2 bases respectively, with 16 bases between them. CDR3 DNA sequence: TGCAGCGGCGAAGACGCGGGTTACACAGATACGCAGTATTTT. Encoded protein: CSGEDAGYTDTQYF.

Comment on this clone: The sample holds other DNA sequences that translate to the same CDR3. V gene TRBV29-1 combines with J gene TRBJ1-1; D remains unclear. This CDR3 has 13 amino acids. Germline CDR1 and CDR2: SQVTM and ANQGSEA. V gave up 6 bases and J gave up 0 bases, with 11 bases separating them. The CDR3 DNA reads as TGCAGCGTCGCGTTACAGATGAACACTGAAGCTTTCTTT. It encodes CSVALQMNTEAFF.

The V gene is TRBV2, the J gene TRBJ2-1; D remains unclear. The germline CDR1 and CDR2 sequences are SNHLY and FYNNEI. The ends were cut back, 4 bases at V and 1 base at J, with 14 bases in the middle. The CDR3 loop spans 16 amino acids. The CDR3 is CASSAEWLQSYNEQFF. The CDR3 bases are TGTGCCAGCAGTGCGGAGTGGCTCCAATCCTACAATGAGCAGTTCTTC.

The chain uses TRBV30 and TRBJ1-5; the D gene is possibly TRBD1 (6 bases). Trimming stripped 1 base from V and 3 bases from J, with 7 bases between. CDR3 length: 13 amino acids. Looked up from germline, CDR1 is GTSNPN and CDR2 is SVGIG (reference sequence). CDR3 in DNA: TGTGCCTGGAGTGACAGGGACAATCAGCCCCAGCATTTT. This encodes CAWSDRDNQPQHF. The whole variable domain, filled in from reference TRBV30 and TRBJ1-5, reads SQTIHQWPATLVQPVGSPLSLECTVEGTSNPNLYWYRQAAGRGLQLLFYSVGIGQISSEVPQNLSASRPQDRQFILSSKKLLLSDSGFYLCAWSDRDNQPQHFGDGTRLSIL.

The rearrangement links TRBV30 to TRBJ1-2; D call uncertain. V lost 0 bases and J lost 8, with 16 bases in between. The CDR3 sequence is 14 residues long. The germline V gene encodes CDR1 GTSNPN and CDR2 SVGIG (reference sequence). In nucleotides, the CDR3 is TGTGCCTGGAGTGTACTAGGGCCGTCTCGAGGCTACACCTTC. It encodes CAWSVLGPSRGYTF. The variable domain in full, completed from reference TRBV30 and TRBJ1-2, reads SQTIHQWPATLVQPVGSPLSLECTVEGTSNPNLYWYRQAAGRGLQLLFYSVGIGQISSEVPQNLSASRPQDRQFILSSKKLLLSDSGFYLCAWSVLGPSRGYTFGSGTRLTVV.

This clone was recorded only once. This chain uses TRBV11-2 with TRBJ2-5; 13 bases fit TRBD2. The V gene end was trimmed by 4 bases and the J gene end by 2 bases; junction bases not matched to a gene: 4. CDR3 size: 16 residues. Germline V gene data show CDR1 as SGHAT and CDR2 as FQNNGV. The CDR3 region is CASSWGLAGSQETQYF. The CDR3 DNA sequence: TGTGCCAGCAGCTGGGGACTAGCGGGGAGTCAAGAGACCCAGTACTTC.

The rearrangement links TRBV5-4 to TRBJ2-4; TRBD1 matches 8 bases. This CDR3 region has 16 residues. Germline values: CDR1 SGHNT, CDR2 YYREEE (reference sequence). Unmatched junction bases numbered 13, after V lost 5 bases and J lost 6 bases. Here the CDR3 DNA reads TGTGCCAGCAGTTCTACCTATGGACAGGGAGGAAACATTCAGTACTTC. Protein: CASSSTYGQGGNIQYF.

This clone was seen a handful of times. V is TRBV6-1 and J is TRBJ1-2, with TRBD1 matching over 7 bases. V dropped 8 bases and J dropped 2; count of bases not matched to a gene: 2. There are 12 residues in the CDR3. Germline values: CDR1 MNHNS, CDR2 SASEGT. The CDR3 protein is CASGQANYGYTF. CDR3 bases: TGTGCCAGCGGACAGGCGAACTATGGCTACACCTTC.